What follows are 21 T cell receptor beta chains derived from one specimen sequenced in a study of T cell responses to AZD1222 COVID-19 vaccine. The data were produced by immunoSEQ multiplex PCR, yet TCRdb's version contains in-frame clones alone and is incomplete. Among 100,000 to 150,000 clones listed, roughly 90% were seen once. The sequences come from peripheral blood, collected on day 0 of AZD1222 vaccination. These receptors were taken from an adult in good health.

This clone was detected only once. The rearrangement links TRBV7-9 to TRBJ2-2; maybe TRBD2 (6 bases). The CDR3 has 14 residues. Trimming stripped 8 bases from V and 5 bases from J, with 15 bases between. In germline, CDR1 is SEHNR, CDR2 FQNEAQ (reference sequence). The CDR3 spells CASRVEGRTGELFF. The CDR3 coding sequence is TGTGCCAGCCGGGTGGAGGGGCGAACCGGGGAGCTGTTTTTT. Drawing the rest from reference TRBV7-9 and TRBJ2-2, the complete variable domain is DTGVSQNPRHKITKRGQNVTFRCDPISEHNRLYWYRQTLGQGPEFLTYFQNEAQLEKSRLLSDRFSAERPKGSFSTLEIQRTEQGDSAMYLCASRVEGRTGELFFGEGSRLTVL.

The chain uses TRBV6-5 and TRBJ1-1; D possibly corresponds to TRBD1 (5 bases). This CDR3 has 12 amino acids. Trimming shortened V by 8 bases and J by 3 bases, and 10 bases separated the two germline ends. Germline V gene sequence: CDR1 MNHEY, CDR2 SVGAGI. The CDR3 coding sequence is TGTGCCAGCTCAGGGATCTACACTGAAGCTTTCTTT. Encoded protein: CASSGIYTEAFF.

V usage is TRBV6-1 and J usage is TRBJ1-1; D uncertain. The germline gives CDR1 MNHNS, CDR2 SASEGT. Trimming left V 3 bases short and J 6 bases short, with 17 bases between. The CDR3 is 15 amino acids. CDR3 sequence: CASSDGGQAYPEAFF. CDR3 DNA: TGTGCCAGCAGTGACGGTGGGCAGGCCTACCCTGAAGCTTTCTTT.

The CDR3 DNA is TGTGCCAGCAGTTCCCCCGGGACAGGGGGCACTAACTATGGCTACACCTTC. Translation: CASSSPGTGGTNYGYTF. The gene calls are TRBV28 and TRBJ1-2; 12 bases align to TRBD1. The V and J ends lost 4 bases and 0 bases, in that order; junction bases with no gene match: 6. This CDR3 has 17 amino acids. Germline lookup yields CDR1 MDHEN and CDR2 SYDVKM.

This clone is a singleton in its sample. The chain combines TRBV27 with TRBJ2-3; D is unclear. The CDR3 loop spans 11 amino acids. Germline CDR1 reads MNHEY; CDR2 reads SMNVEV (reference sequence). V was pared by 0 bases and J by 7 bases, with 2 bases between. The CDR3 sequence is CASSLSNTQYF. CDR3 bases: TGTGCCAGCAGTTTATCAAATACGCAGTATTTT.

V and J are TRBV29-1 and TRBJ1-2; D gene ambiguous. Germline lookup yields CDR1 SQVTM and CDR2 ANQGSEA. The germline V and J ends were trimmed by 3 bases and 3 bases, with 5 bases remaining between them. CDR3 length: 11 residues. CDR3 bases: TGCAGCGTTGAGGGTGACTATGGCTACACCTTC. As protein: CSVEGDYGYTF.

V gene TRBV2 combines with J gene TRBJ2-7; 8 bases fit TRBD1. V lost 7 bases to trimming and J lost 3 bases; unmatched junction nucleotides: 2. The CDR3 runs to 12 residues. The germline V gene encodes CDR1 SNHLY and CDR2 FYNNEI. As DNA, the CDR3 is TGTGCCAGCACCGGACAGGGCTACGAGCAGTACTTC. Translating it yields CASTGQGYEQYF.

For the CDR3, the DNA is TGTGCCAGCAGCGCGCTAGTAAGGAACGCAGATACGCAGTATTTT. Amino acids: CASSALVRNADTQYF. The gene calls are TRBV6-5 and TRBJ2-3; D is undetermined. The CDR3 has 15 residues. Trimming removed 6 bases at V and 4 bases at J, with 17 bases between. CDR1 MNHEY and CDR2 SVGAGI come from the germline V gene.

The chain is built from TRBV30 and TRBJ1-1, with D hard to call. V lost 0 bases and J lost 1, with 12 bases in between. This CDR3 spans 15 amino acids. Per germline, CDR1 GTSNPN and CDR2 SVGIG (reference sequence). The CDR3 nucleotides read TGTGCCTGGAGTGTCCTGGACTCTAGGAACACTGAAGCTTTCTTT. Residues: CAWSVLDSRNTEAFF.

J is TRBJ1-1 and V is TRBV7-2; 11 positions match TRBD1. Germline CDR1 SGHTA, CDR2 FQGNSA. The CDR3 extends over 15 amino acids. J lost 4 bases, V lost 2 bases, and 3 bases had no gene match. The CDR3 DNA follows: TGTGCCAGCAGCTTATGGGACAGGGGGTCCACTGAAGCTTTCTTT. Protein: CASSLWDRGSTEAFF.

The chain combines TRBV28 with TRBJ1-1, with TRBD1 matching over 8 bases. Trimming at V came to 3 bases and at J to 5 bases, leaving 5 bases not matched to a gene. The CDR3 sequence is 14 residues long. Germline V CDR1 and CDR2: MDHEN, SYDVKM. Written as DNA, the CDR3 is TGTGCCAGCAGTTTGACAGGGGAGTCGACTGAAGCTTTCTTT. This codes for CASSLTGESTEAFF.

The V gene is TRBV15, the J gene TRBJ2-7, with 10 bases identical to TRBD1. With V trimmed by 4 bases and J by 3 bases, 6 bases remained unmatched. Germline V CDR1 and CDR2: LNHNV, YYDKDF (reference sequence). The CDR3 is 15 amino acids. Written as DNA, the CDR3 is TGTGCCACCAGCACCCCGGGACAGGGGATCTACGAGCAGTACTTC. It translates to CATSTPGQGIYEQYF.

The CDR3, as DNA: TGTGCCAGCAGCTTATTGGCCGGGTCTAATGAAAAACTGTTTTTT. Protein sequence: CASSLLAGSNEKLFF. The V and J genes are TRBV7-6 and TRBJ1-4; D call uncertain. The CDR3 is made up of 15 amino acids. CDR1 is SGHVS, CDR2 FNYEAQ, per germline. The V end lost 2 bases, the J end lost 3 bases, and 10 bases lay between the germline ends.

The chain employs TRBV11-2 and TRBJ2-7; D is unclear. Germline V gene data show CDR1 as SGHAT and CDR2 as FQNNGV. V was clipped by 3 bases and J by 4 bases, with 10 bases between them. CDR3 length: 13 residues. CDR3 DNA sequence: TGTGCCAGCAGCTTTGTGGTGGATTACGAGCAGTACTTC. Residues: CASSFVVDYEQYF.

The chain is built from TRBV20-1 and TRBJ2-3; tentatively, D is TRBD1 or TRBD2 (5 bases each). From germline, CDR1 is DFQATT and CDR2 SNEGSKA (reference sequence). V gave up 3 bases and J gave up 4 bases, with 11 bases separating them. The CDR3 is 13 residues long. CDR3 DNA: TGCAGTGCTAGTAAGGGGACGCCAGATACGCAGTATTTT. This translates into CSASKGTPDTQYF.

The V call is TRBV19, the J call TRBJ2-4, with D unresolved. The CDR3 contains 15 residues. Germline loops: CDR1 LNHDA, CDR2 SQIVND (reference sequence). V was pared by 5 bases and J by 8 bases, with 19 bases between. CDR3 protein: CASSHVLFWADIQYF. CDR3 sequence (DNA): TGTGCCAGTAGTCACGTCCTGTTTTGGGCGGACATTCAGTACTTC.

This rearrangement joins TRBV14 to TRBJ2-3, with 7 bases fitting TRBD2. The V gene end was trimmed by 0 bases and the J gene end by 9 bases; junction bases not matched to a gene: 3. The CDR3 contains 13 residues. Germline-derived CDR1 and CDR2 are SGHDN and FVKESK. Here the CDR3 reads CASSQEWRETQYF. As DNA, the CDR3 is TGTGCCAGCAGCCAAGAGTGGCGGGAGACGCAGTATTTT.

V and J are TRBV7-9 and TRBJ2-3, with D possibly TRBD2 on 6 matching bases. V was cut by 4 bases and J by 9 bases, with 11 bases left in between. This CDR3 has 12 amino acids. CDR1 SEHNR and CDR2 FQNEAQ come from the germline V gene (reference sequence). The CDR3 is CASSSFGGTQYF. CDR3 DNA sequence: TGTGCCAGCAGCTCCTTTGGGGGGACGCAGTATTTT. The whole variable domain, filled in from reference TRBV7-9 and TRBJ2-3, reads DTGVSQNPRHKITKRGQNVTFRCDPISEHNRLYWYRQTLGQGPEFLTYFQNEAQLEKSRLLSDRFSAERPKGSFSTLEIQRTEQGDSAMYLCASSSFGGTQYFGPGTRLTVL.

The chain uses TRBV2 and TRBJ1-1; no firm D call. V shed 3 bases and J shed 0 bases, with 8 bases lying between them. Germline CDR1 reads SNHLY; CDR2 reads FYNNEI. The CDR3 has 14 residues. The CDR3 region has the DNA TGTGCCAGCAGTGATAATGCGATGAACACTGAAGCTTTCTTT. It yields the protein CASSDNAMNTEAFF.

The CDR3 DNA reads TGTGCCAGCACCAGGGGACAGGGAAGGATCGGGAGCAATCAGCCCCAGCATTTT. Translated, it gives CASTRGQGRIGSNQPQHF. This chain links TRBV2 with TRBJ1-5; 9 nucleotides line up with TRBD1. This CDR3 spans 18 amino acids. The trim removed 7 bases at V and 1 base at J, leaving 14 bases unmatched. Germline V gene sequence: CDR1 SNHLY, CDR2 FYNNEI.

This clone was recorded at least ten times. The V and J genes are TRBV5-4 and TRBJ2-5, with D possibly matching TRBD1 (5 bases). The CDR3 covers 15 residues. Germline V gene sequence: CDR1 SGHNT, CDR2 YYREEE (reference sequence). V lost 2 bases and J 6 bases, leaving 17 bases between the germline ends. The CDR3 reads CASSLSPGPRKTQYF. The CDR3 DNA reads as TGTGCCAGCAGCTTAAGCCCAGGGCCAAGAAAGACCCAGTACTTC.